The rows below give T cell receptor beta chains drawn from one sample of a study of blood T cells in healthy people across ages. A single record per CDR3 protein comes from TCRdb applying MiXCR to the 5' RACE reads. Here the sample spans about 1,400,000 distinct CDR3 sequences, around 42% being singletons. The sequenced sample was blood. The receptors derive from a woman between 18 and 29 years old in good health. Each CDR3 is given with its conserved first and last residue. Fields, in order: J gene, V gene, clone size, D gene, CDR3 DNA, CDR3 protein. The D gene is left open where the match is weak. Clone size, where shown, is once, few, many, or a class for clones that have expanded.

TRBJ1-5	TRBV4-1	few	TRBD1	TGCGCCAGCAGCCAAGACCCCACAGGGGGAAGCAATCAGCCCCAGCATTTT	CASSQDPTGGSNQPQHF
TRBJ2-3	TRBV7-8	few	-	TGTGCCAGCAGCTTATGGGCGACCACAGATACGCAGTATTTT	CASSLWATTDTQYF
TRBJ2-3	TRBV29-1	few	-	TGCAGCGTTGGTGGGACATTAACCACAGATACGCAGTATTTT	CSVGGTLTTDTQYF
TRBJ1-2	TRBV20-1	few	-	TGCAGTGCTAGAGATAACCAGGCAGATGGCTACACCTTC	CSARDNQADGYTF
TRBJ1-2	TRBV30	-	-	TGTGCCGGGAGTATGAACTATGGCTACACCTTC	CAGSMNYGYTF
TRBJ2-3	TRBV4-1	-	-	TGCGCCAGCAGCCAACGAGGCCTCGAACCAGATACGCAGTATTTT	CASSQRGLEPDTQYF
TRBJ1-1	TRBV2	-	TRBD1	TGTGCCAGCAGGGACGGACAGGGATGGGGAAACACTGAAGCTTTCTTT	CASRDGQGWGNTEAFF
TRBJ2-1	TRBV5-1	-	TRBD2	TGCGCCAGCAGCTTGACAGCGGGGGATGAGCAGTTCTTC	CASSLTAGDEQFF
TRBJ2-3	TRBV15	few	TRBD2	TGTGCCACCAGCGCCACACTAGCGGGTGGGCTTATCGCACCGTTCACAGATACGCAGTATTTT	CATSATLAGGLIAPFTDTQYF
TRBJ2-7	TRBV6-5	-	TRBD2	TGTGCCAGCAGTTACTCGATGATCTCTGCGGGAGGATCCCATGAGCAGTACTTC	CASSYSMISAGGSHEQYF
TRBJ2-1	TRBV3-1	-	-	TGTGCCAGCAACCAAGACGGAAATGAGCAGTTCTTC	CASNQDGNEQFF
TRBJ2-3	TRBV29-1	few	-	TGCAGCGTCCCCCTGAAGGGGGGAGATACGCAGTATTTT	CSVPLKGGDTQYF
TRBJ1-5	TRBV27	few	-	TGTGCCAGCAGTCCCCTAGGGAAGGTGGGCAATCAGCCCCAGCATTTT	CASSPLGKVGNQPQHF
TRBJ1-1	TRBV6-5	few	-	TGTGCCAGCTGGGAGGAGGGTACTGAAGCTTTCTTT	CASWEEGTEAFF
TRBJ1-4	TRBV25-1	few	-	TGTGCCACCACAGGGCAGGGGACTAATGAAAAACTGTTTTTT	CATTGQGTNEKLFF
TRBJ2-3	TRBV5-1	few	-	TGCGCCAGCAGCTTGCCCGACAGTGACCGCACAGATACGCAGTATTTT	CASSLPDSDRTDTQYF
TRBJ2-2	TRBV6-4	-	-	TGTGCCAGCAGTGACTCGAACGCCGGGGAGCTGTTTTTT	CASSDSNAGELFF
TRBJ1-1	TRBV28	-	TRBD1	TGTGCCAGCAGTTCACAGGGGTGGTACACTGAAGCTTTCTTT	CASSSQGWYTEAFF
TRBJ1-1	TRBV20-1	few	-	TGCAGTGCGCAGAGAATGGCAGGGGAGGCTTTCTTT	CSAQRMAGEAFF
TRBJ2-1	TRBV6-5	-	-	TGTGCCAGCAGCAAGACTAGGGCGGTTTACAATGAGCAGTTCTTC	CASSKTRAVYNEQFF
TRBJ1-1	TRBV20-1	-	-	TGCAGTGCTTTTCTGGGGGCTGGGGACACTGAAGCTTTCTTT	CSAFLGAGDTEAFF
TRBJ1-2	TRBV29-1	-	TRBD1	TGCAGCGTTGAACCGGGGGGCGGGACAGTTAACTATGGCTACACCTTC	CSVEPGGGTVNYGYTF
TRBJ2-3	TRBV29-1	few	TRBD1	TGCAGCGTTCCAGGGGATAACAGGGGTCCTCCGGATACGCAGTATTTT	CSVPGDNRGPPDTQYF
TRBJ1-2	TRBV6-1	-	-	TGTGCCAGCAGTGATACACAGGGTCGGTTGGGCTACACCTTC	CASSDTQGRLGYTF
TRBJ1-5	TRBV2	-	-	TGTGCCATCTCAACCACCGACCCAGGGGTCGGGCCCCAGCATTTT	CAISTTDPGVGPQHF
TRBJ2-1	TRBV7-9	many	-	TGTGCCAGCAGCTTGTCAAGCAATGAGCAGTTCTTC	CASSLSSNEQFF
TRBJ2-3	TRBV13	few	-	TGTGCCAGCAGCTTAGAACTAGCAAGAGATACGCAGTATTTT	CASSLELARDTQYF
TRBJ1-3	TRBV28	-	TRBD1	TGTGCCAGCAGTTTATCAGGGACAGGGTTTGGTACCATATATTTT	CASSLSGTGFGTIYF
TRBJ1-4	TRBV4-1	few	-	TGCGCCAGCAGCCAAGATGGAGGGTTGGGAACTAATGAAAAACTGTTTTTT	CASSQDGGLGTNEKLFF
TRBJ2-2	TRBV20-1	-	-	TGCAGTGCTAGACCACGCCTAGCCCCCAGGAGGGAGCTGTTTTTT	CSARPRLAPRRELFF
TRBJ1-5	TRBV2	-	TRBD1	TGTGCCACCCAGACAGGGAATCAGCCCCAGCATTTT	CATQTGNQPQHF
TRBJ2-7	TRBV5-1	-	-	TGCGCCAGCAGCTTGTACCAAGTCGACGAGCAGTACTTC	CASSLYQVDEQYF
TRBJ2-5	TRBV20-1	-	-	TGCAGTGCTAGAGATAGGGCGGGACCCGCGGAGACCCAGTACTTC	CSARDRAGPAETQYF
TRBJ2-2	TRBV20-1	-	-	TGCAGTGCCCCGGGCCGAAACACCGGGGAGCTGTTTTTT	CSAPGRNTGELFF
TRBJ2-3	TRBV10-3	-	TRBD2	TGTGCCATCAGTGAGGGGCGAGCGGGAGGGCAAGATACGCAGTATTTT	CAISEGRAGGQDTQYF
TRBJ2-4	TRBV6-6	-	-	TGTGCCAGCGCTGGTCGGGTAGCCAAAAACATTCAGTACTTC	CASAGRVAKNIQYF
TRBJ2-3	TRBV4-2	few	-	TGTGCCAGCAGCCAAGAAGGTACCCCCAGGGATACGCAGTATTTT	CASSQEGTPRDTQYF
TRBJ2-7	TRBV10-3	few	TRBD2	TGTGCCATCAGCTACGGACTAGCGGGAGAGACGACGTACTTC	CAISYGLAGETTYF
TRBJ2-3	TRBV12-3/TRBV12-4	few	-	TGTGCCAGCAGTGGGGGGGCGAAATCTAGCACAGATACGCAGTATTTT	CASSGGAKSSTDTQYF
TRBJ1-1	TRBV9	-	-	TGTGCCAGCACCTCCTTAGGGAGAGGCACGAACACTGAAGCTTTCTTT	CASTSLGRGTNTEAFF
TRBJ2-5	TRBV4-2	-	-	TGTGCCAGCAGCCGGGCGGGGGCCCCTGGGTACTTC	CASSRAGAPGYF